The clone carrying this TCR beta chain was counted a few times. Its cognate antigen is unknown. This record belongs to a study of CD8 T cells in ankylosing spondylitis. A quantitative 5'-RACE method, one with molecular barcodes, was used to make TCR beta libraries. From the 5' RACE reads, TCRdb called clonotypes with MiXCR, one entry per CDR3 protein. The sample holds under 55,000 distinct CDR3 sequences, about 7% seen once. General study points: Roughly eight highly homologous variants made up a TCR beta motif that seemed to typify ankylosing spondylitis blood. There was reportedly significant enrichment of clones that were disease-linked in matched ankylosing spondylitis synovial fluid. Those disease-linked clones were CD8+; they were also relatively rare in peripheral blood.

This TCR was sampled from a female donor with ankylosing spondylitis or in good health (not recorded which). The sequenced sample consisted of blood, either unsorted or a sorted T cell fraction (not recorded which).

CDR3 protein: CASSGRQGVYNEQFF. The CDR3 DNA is TGTGCCAGCAGCGGCCGACAGGGGGTCTACAATGAGCAGTTCTTC. The V call is TRBV5-6, the J call TRBJ2-1, with 9 bases that match TRBD1. The CDR3 covers 15 residues. Germline V lookup: CDR1 SGHDT, CDR2 YYEEEE. The V and J ends lost 4 bases and 3 bases, in that order; junction bases with no gene match: 5.